Presented here are 3 T cell receptor beta chains from one specimen sequenced in a study of blood T cell repertoires in COVID-19. Here immunoSEQ multiplex PCR was the method, and the copy in TCRdb shows in-frame clones only, minus some. Among about 190,000 clones, 75% to 90% were seen once, and the ten largest hold roughly 6.7%. Sequenced material: peripheral blood. The receptors here all came from a middle-aged man with acute or convalescent COVID-19.

The chain joins TRBV5-6 to TRBJ1-2; 8 nucleotides line up with TRBD1. The CDR3 covers 14 residues. V trimming: 4 bases; J trimming: 2 bases; junction bases outside the gene matches: 4. CDR1 is SGHDT, CDR2 YYEEEE, per germline. CDR3 DNA: TGTGCCAGCAGCCCGGACAGGGCGAACTATGGCTACACCTTC. It specifies CASSPDRANYGYTF.

Of note for this clone: The identical CDR3 is also encoded by other nucleotide sequences in the sample. The genes are TRBV5-1 and TRBJ1-1; 8 nucleotides agree with TRBD1. CDR3 size: 14 residues. The ends lost 4 bases at V and 1 base at J; junction bases unmatched: 3. The germline gives CDR1 SGHRS, CDR2 YFSETQ. This CDR3 is CASSPGTGNTEAFF. The CDR3 DNA sequence: TGCGCCAGCAGCCCCGGGACAGGGAACACTGAAGCTTTCTTT.

Only one count was recorded for this clone. The rearrangement joins TRBV4-2 to TRBJ2-7; unclear D gene. Trimming left V 3 bases short and J 4 bases short, with 10 bases between. The germline gives CDR1 LGHNA, CDR2 YNFKEQ. The CDR3 consists of 13 residues. The CDR3 sequence: CASSQGSRYEQYF. The CDR3 DNA sequence: TGTGCCAGCAGCCAGGGCAGCCGATACGAGCAGTACTTC.